The rows below give T cell receptor beta chains drawn from one sample of a study of T cell responses to AZD1222 COVID-19 vaccine. Assay: immunoSEQ multiplex PCR; the TCRdb copy retains only in-frame clones and omits some. The data show about 100,000 clones, roughly 84% seen once. The input for sequencing was peripheral blood, taken on day 0 of AZD1222 vaccination. The receptors come from an adult in good health. Both conserved end residues are part of each CDR3. The order of the fields is V gene, CDR3 length, J gene, CDR3 protein.

v_gene: TRBV18; len: 13; j_gene: TRBJ2-5; CDR3aa: CASSPQVDETQYF
v_gene: TRBV6-5; len: 15; j_gene: TRBJ2-7; CDR3aa: CASSLPGGSAYEQYF
v_gene: TRBV11-2; len: 15; j_gene: TRBJ2-1; CDR3aa: CASSLGSGSYNEQFF
v_gene: TRBV3-1/TRBV3-2; len: 16; j_gene: TRBJ1-3; CDR3aa: CASSQGIYSSGNTIYF
v_gene: TRBV5-4; len: 14; j_gene: TRBJ2-7; CDR3aa: CASPLSAGEDEQYF
v_gene: TRBV6-4; len: 14; j_gene: TRBJ2-2; CDR3aa: CASSDQGYTGELFF
v_gene: TRBV15; len: 16; j_gene: TRBJ2-1; CDR3aa: CATSRETWGGYNEQFF
v_gene: TRBV18; len: 15; j_gene: TRBJ1-1; CDR3aa: CASSPVGAGRTEAFF
v_gene: TRBV12-3/TRBV12-4; len: 12; j_gene: TRBJ2-2; CDR3aa: CASSFVAGELFF
v_gene: TRBV4-1; len: 13; j_gene: TRBJ2-1; CDR3aa: CASSRAVYNEQFF
v_gene: TRBV3-1/TRBV3-2; len: 14; j_gene: TRBJ2-7; CDR3aa: CASSRTGGGYEQYF
v_gene: TRBV5-1; len: 14; j_gene: TRBJ2-1; CDR3aa: CASSLDRSYNEQFF
v_gene: TRBV15; len: 14; j_gene: TRBJ1-1; CDR3aa: CATSLQGGAAEAFF
v_gene: TRBV10-2; len: 12; j_gene: TRBJ2-3; CDR3aa: CASSDSTDTQYF
v_gene: TRBV6-5; len: 10; j_gene: TRBJ1-1; CDR3aa: CASIGTEAFF
v_gene: TRBV30; len: 15; j_gene: TRBJ1-3; CDR3aa: CAWSVSQSGGNTIYF
v_gene: TRBV27; len: 16; j_gene: TRBJ2-3; CDR3aa: CASSGFPGQGADTQYF
v_gene: TRBV27; len: 13; j_gene: TRBJ1-6; CDR3aa: CASSPSYNSPLHF
v_gene: TRBV7-8; len: 15; j_gene: TRBJ1-3; CDR3aa: CASSPGRTGRNTIYF
v_gene: TRBV6-1; len: 13; j_gene: TRBJ1-5; CDR3aa: CASSEGLRQPQHF
v_gene: TRBV28; len: 13; j_gene: TRBJ1-2; CDR3aa: CASEGAPNYGYTF
v_gene: TRBV25-1; len: 14; j_gene: TRBJ1-4; CDR3aa: CASSEGQGGEKLFF
v_gene: TRBV27; len: 16; j_gene: TRBJ2-7; CDR3aa: CASRGLAGLSSYEQYF
v_gene: TRBV10-1; len: 16; j_gene: TRBJ1-1; CDR3aa: CASSGFRTPSGTEAFF
v_gene: TRBV10-2; len: 14; j_gene: TRBJ1-1; CDR3aa: CASRGNTLNTEAFF
v_gene: TRBV19; len: 14; j_gene: TRBJ2-7; CDR3aa: CASSMSGGFNEQYF
v_gene: TRBV5-1; len: 15; j_gene: TRBJ2-5; CDR3aa: CASSLGVSGQETQYF
v_gene: TRBV7-3; len: 15; j_gene: TRBJ2-3; CDR3aa: CASSRGTGSQDTQYF
v_gene: TRBV5-8; len: 13; j_gene: TRBJ2-5; CDR3aa: CASSPVSPETQYF
v_gene: TRBV29-1; len: 12; j_gene: TRBJ1-1; CDR3aa: CSVERQNTEAFF
v_gene: TRBV7-2; len: 15; j_gene: TRBJ1-5; CDR3aa: CASSSSPGNNQPQHF
v_gene: TRBV5-5; len: 11; j_gene: TRBJ1-2; CDR3aa: CASSYNYGYTF
v_gene: TRBV5-1; len: 13; j_gene: TRBJ1-2; CDR3aa: CASSSGRDYGYTF
v_gene: TRBV19; len: 15; j_gene: TRBJ1-3; CDR3aa: CASSAQAFSGNTIYF
v_gene: TRBV3-1/TRBV3-2; len: 11; j_gene: TRBJ1-1; CDR3aa: CASGVNTEAFF
v_gene: TRBV15; len: 12; j_gene: TRBJ2-3; CDR3aa: CATGQGANTQYF
v_gene: TRBV7-2; len: 14; j_gene: TRBJ1-4; CDR3aa: CASSQGQGREKLFF
v_gene: TRBV14; len: 13; j_gene: TRBJ2-1; CDR3aa: CASSQDQYNEQFF
v_gene: TRBV18; len: 13; j_gene: TRBJ2-1; CDR3aa: CASSLQGYNEQFF
v_gene: TRBV11-3; len: 12; j_gene: TRBJ2-1; CDR3aa: CASSLEGSGPFF
v_gene: TRBV2; len: 13; j_gene: TRBJ2-7; CDR3aa: CASSVETSGEQYF
v_gene: TRBV2; len: 10; j_gene: TRBJ1-2; CDR3aa: CASISDGYTF
v_gene: TRBV9; len: 16; j_gene: TRBJ1-1; CDR3aa: CASSVHATGDPTEAFF
v_gene: TRBV7-9; len: 15; j_gene: TRBJ1-6; CDR3aa: CASSFRRTGSSPLHF